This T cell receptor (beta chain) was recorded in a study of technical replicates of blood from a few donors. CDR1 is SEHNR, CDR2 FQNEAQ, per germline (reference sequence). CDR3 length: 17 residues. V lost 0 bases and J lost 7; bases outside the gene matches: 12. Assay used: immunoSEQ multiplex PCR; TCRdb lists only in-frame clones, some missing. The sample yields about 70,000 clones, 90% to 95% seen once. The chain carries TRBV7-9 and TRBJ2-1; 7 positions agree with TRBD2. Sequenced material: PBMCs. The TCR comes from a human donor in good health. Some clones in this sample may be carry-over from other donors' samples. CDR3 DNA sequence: TGTGCCAGCAGCTTAGCCCCCCTCGGGACTACCGGGAATGAGCAGTTCTTC. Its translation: CASSLAPLGTTGNEQFF.